The clone carrying this T cell receptor beta chain was recorded at least ten times. The antigen remains unidentified. The data originate from a study of blood T cells in healthy people across ages. Study findings and constraints: It was held that the diversity estimates obtained from one million T cells were underestimates.

A second PCR of 7 to 11 cycles used a sample-barcoded 5' primer and a J-beta primer mix. Each cDNA molecule was tagged by a template-switch adaptor with 12 random nucleotides. Individual samples furnished no less than 2.5 million CDR3-containing paired-end reads apiece. TCRdb itself ran the 5' RACE reads through MiXCR, one entry per CDR3 protein. The data contain about 1.6 million distinct CDR3 sequences, about 35% of them singletons. The sample comprised blood. The clonotype comes from a woman aged 30 to 39 in good health.

CDR3 in DNA: TGCAGCGTCGGACAGGGGGATCGGCAGCCCCAGCATTTT. Protein sequence: CSVGQGDRQPQHF. J is TRBJ1-5 and V is TRBV29-1; 10 positions match TRBD1. The CDR3 loop spans 13 amino acids. Germline CDR1 SQVTM, CDR2 ANQGSEA. Losses at the gene ends were 6 bases for V and 7 bases for J; bases not matched to a gene: 6.